These T cell receptor beta chains were read from a single sample in a study of long-term antiretroviral therapy in people with HIV. The repertoire was sequenced with immunoSEQ multiplex PCR; TCRdb's copy has only in-frame clones and lacks some. This sample has 20,000 to 25,000 clones, with about 76% found just once. The sequences come from unsorted PBMCs, collected 0.1 years before starting antiretroviral therapy. These receptors were taken from a middle-aged man with HIV. CDR3s include the opening cysteine and the closing phenylalanine or tryptophan. Each record gives: clone size, J gene, D gene, CDR3 length, V gene, CDR3 DNA, CDR3 protein. The D gene is left open where the match is weak. A row's size may be missing; if present it is once, few, many or a size class.

. TRBJ2-7 TRBD1 16 TRBV27 TGTGCCAGCAGTATTCCCTCGGGACAGGGCGCCTACGAGCAGTACTTC CASSIPSGQGAYEQYF
. TRBJ2-1 TRBD2 21 TRBV9 TGTGCCAGCAGCGTTTCGATCCAGGGGTGGACTAGCGGGAGACCCGGGAATGAGCAGTTCTTC CASSVSIQGWTSGRPGNEQFF
. TRBJ2-1 TRBD1 12 TRBV15 TGTGCCACCAGCAGAGTGGGGACAGGGGAGGTCTTC CATSRVGTGEVF
once TRBJ2-3 . 17 TRBV7-9 TGTGCCAGCAGCTCTCCGGAGTGGAGCCCAAGCACAGATACGCAGTATTTT CASSSPEWSPSTDTQYF
once TRBJ2-1 TRBD2 15 TRBV6-5 TGTGCCAGCAGTAGACTAGCGGGAGGGCTCGATGAGCAGTTCTTC CASSRLAGGLDEQFF
. TRBJ2-7 . 13 TRBV6-5 TGTGCCAGCAGTTACAGGGAAAGATACGAGCAGTACTTC CASSYRERYEQYF
. TRBJ2-7 TRBD1 11 TRBV7-3 TGTGCCAGCAGCACAGGGGCCGAGCAGTACTTC CASSTGAEQYF
. TRBJ1-1 . 15 TRBV6-6 TGTGCCAGCAGTTACGAAGGGGCAATGGGCACTGAAGCTTTCTTT CASSYEGAMGTEAFF
. TRBJ1-6 . 15 TRBV19 TGTGCCAGTAGTATCAGTGGGGCATTTAATTCACCCCTCCACTTT CASSISGAFNSPLHF
few TRBJ2-3 . 15 TRBV19 TGTGCCAGTAGTTGGTCTAGCCCTAGCACAGATACGCAGTATTTT CASSWSSPSTDTQYF
. TRBJ1-1 . 13 TRBV5-1 TGCGCCAGCAGCTTCTTGAGGTCGGCTGAAGCTTTCTTT CASSFLRSAEAFF
. TRBJ2-4 TRBD1 18 TRBV5-5 TGTGCCAGCAGTTGGCCCGGACAGGGTTCCCGAGCCAAAAACATTCAGTACTTC CASSWPGQGSRAKNIQYF
. TRBJ1-5 TRBD1 15 TRBV18 TGTGCCAGCTCGCAGGGACAGGGCCTCGGTCAGCCCCAGCATTTT CASSQGQGLGQPQHF
. TRBJ2-7 TRBD1 16 TRBV19 TGTGCCAGTAGTATATCTCTAAATACAGGGGGCTACGAGCAGTACTTC CASSISLNTGGYEQYF
. TRBJ2-1 . 14 TRBV7-9 TGTGCCAGCAGCACGCGACTAGGGAAATTGGCGCAGTTCTTC CASSTRLGKLAQFF
. TRBJ1-2 TRBD1 15 TRBV7-2 TGTGCCAGCAGCTCGACACAGGGGCCAACTTATGGCTACACCTTC CASSSTQGPTYGYTF
. TRBJ1-1 TRBD1 15 TRBV4-3 TGCGCCAGCAGCCAAGAGTCACAGGGGTACACTGAAGCTTTCTTT CASSQESQGYTEAFF
. TRBJ2-3 . 14 TRBV12-5 TGTGCTAGTGCCCCGGGACACAGCACAGATACGCAGTATTTT CASAPGHSTDTQYF
. TRBJ2-7 . 14 TRBV27 TGTGCCAGCAGTTTATACCCCGGGACCCACGAGCAGTACTTC CASSLYPGTHEQYF
. TRBJ2-7 . 16 TRBV6-6 TGTGCCAGCAGGAAAGACGGGACGGAGAGCTCCTACGAGCAGTACTTC CASRKDGTESSYEQYF
. TRBJ2-7 . 18 TRBV18 TGTGCCAGCTCACCAATTGGACGGGGCATGGGGGGAAAGAACGAGCAGTACTTC CASSPIGRGMGGKNEQYF
. TRBJ2-1 . 15 TRBV27 TGTGCCAGCAGTTTTAGGGGGGCTGCCTACAATGAGCAGTTCTTC CASSFRGAAYNEQFF
. TRBJ2-7 . 12 TRBV7-9 TGTGCCAGCAGCTTAGTTGTCTACGAGCAGTACTTC CASSLVVYEQYF
. TRBJ2-2 TRBD2 14 TRBV2 TGTGCCAGCAGTGAAGCGGGGGGGACCGGGGAGCTGTTTTTT CASSEAGGTGELFF
. TRBJ1-1 . 13 TRBV19 TGTGCCAGTACCCCTCATGGGAACACTGAAGCTTTCTTT CASTPHGNTEAFF